The subject of this entry is one T cell receptor beta chain. The data derive from a study of patients and donors after allogeneic stem cell transplantation. Germline lookup yields CDR1 SQVTM and CDR2 ANQGSEA. V was pared by 0 bases and J by 0 bases, with 11 bases between. The CDR3 is made up of 16 amino acids. TCRdb used MiXCR to reprocess the RT-PCR reads, holding one entry per CDR3 protein. Of fewer than 75,000 distinct CDR3 sequences listed, about an eighth are singletons. V is TRBV29-1 and J is TRBJ2-2; D is perhaps TRBD1 (6 bases). The TCR comes from a human donor who was either an allogeneic HSCT recipient or a stem cell or donor lymphocyte infusion donor (not recorded which). It is not recorded whose cells these are; they may come from a transplant donor. The sample comprised blood, either unsorted or a sorted T cell fraction (not recorded which). CDR3 coding DNA: TGCAGCGTTGAAGATCCAAGGACAGCGAACACCGGGGAGCTGTTTTTT. This encodes CSVEDPRTANTGELFF.